One sample yielded the 24 T cell receptor beta chains listed below, sequenced in a study of cytomegalovirus exposure and HLA in healthy donors. Amplification used 60 Vbeta primers and 13 Jbeta primers. Measured with immunoSEQ multiplex PCR; TCRdb has only the in-frame clones, and not every one. The data contain around 240,000 clones, around 76% of them singletons. The sample was PBMCs. The source is a woman in her 40s in good health and CMV-seropositive.

The chain is built from TRBV7-9 and TRBJ2-7, with 10 bases identical to TRBD1. Germline CDR1 is SEHNR and CDR2 is FQNEAQ (reference sequence). This CDR3 spans 15 amino acids. The junction had 9 bases not matched to a gene; V was cut back by 1 base and J by 9 bases. DNA of the CDR3: TGTGCCAGCAGCTTAGGGACAGGGGGTACACTGGGGCAGTACTTC. Translated, it gives CASSLGTGGTLGQYF.

The chain joins TRBV11-3 to TRBJ2-3; 11 nucleotides align to TRBD2. From germline, CDR1 is SGHNT and CDR2 YENEEA. The CDR3 length is 15 residues. After removal of 3 bases from V and 2 bases from J, the junction contained 1 base not matched to a gene. The CDR3 coding sequence is TGTGCCAGCAGCTTTAGCGGGGGGGACACAGATACGCAGTATTTT. Protein product: CASSFSGGDTDTQYF.

The chain joins TRBV10-3 to TRBJ2-5, with 7 bases lining up with TRBD2. This CDR3 is 13 amino acids long. Germline lookup yields CDR1 ENHRY and CDR2 SYGVKD. With 3 bases clipped from V and 5 bases from J, the junction kept 3 bases outside the gene matches. The CDR3, as DNA: TGTGCCATCAGTGATCGAGCGGGGGAGACCCAGTACTTC. It is translated as CAISDRAGETQYF.

V gene TRBV4-2 combines with J gene TRBJ2-7, with D possibly matching TRBD2 (5 bases). Deletions cut 4 bases from V and 2 bases from J, with 18 bases between. Germline V gives CDR1 LGHNA, CDR2 YNFKEQ. The CDR3 spans 16 residues. CDR3: CASSPGLGSIPYEQYF. The CDR3 DNA follows: TGTGCCAGCAGCCCAGGCCTAGGGAGCATCCCCTACGAGCAGTACTTC.

The chain uses TRBV10-3 and TRBJ2-3; TRBD2 aligns across 9 bases. CDR1 and CDR2 from the germline V gene are ENHRY and SYGVKD. This CDR3 has 15 amino acids. With V trimmed by 7 bases and J by 3 bases, 8 bases remained unmatched. CDR3 loop: CAITRGLAVTDTQYF. The DNA of the CDR3 is TGTGCCATCACCAGGGGACTAGCAGTAACAGATACGCAGTATTTT.

This clone was recorded a few times. The rearrangement links TRBV5-1 to TRBJ2-2; D unresolved. This CDR3 region has 16 residues. The germline CDR1 and CDR2 sequences are SGHRS and YFSETQ. Trimming cost V 0 bases and J 4 bases, with 13 bases left between them. CDR3 sequence (DNA): TGCGCCAGCAGCTTGGCGGTTAGCAGTTTCACCGGGGAGCTGTTTTTT. Residues: CASSLAVSSFTGELFF.

The rearrangement links TRBV10-3 to TRBJ2-7, with 8 bases identical to TRBD1. The CDR3 consists of 15 residues. Germline CDR1 and CDR2: ENHRY and SYGVKD. V shed 3 bases, J shed 2 bases, and the junction held 6 bases outside the gene matches. DNA for the CDR3: TGTGCCATCAGTGATCAGGACAGGGCTGCCTACGAGCAGTACTTC. Its protein is CAISDQDRAAYEQYF.

The table lists this clone with a count of one. This chain connects TRBV7-9 to TRBJ1-4; no clear D. Germline V CDR1 and CDR2: SEHNR, FQNEAQ (reference sequence). The V gene lost 1 base and the J gene lost 2 bases, with 8 bases spanning the gap. CDR3 size: 15 residues. The DNA of the CDR3 is TGTGCCAGCAGCTTAGGGGGAGACACTAATGAAAAACTGTTTTTT. Protein product: CASSLGGDTNEKLFF. Complete variable domain (other parts from reference TRBV7-9 and TRBJ1-4): DTGVSQNPRHKITKRGQNVTFRCDPISEHNRLYWYRQTLGQGPEFLTYFQNEAQLEKSRLLSDRFSAERPKGSFSTLEIQRTEQGDSAMYLCASSLGGDTNEKLFFGSGTQLSVL.

This sequence joins TRBV7-3 and TRBJ2-2; tentatively, D is TRBD1 (5 bases). In germline, CDR1 is SGHTA, CDR2 FQGTGA. V dropped 3 bases and J dropped 4 bases, with 9 bases sitting between them. The CDR3 loop spans 14 amino acids. The CDR3, as DNA: TGTGCCAGCAGCTTTGGGGCAGGCACCGGGGAGCTGTTTTTT. Translating it yields CASSFGAGTGELFF. The entire variable domain, with the rest obtained from reference TRBV7-3 and TRBJ2-2, is as follows: GAGVSQTPSNKVTEKGKYVELRCDPISGHTALYWYRQSLGQGPEFLIYFQGTGAADDSGLPNDRFFAVRPEGSVSTLKIQRTERGDSAVYLCASSFGAGTGELFFGEGSRLTVL.

The rearrangement links TRBV4-1 to TRBJ2-7; D unclear. Looked up from germline, CDR1 is MGHRA and CDR2 is YSYEKL. The CDR3 covers 14 residues. V was trimmed by 4 bases and J by 0 bases, leaving 10 bases between them. CDR3 nucleotides: TGCGCCAGCAGCCTACTTCCTCTCTCCTACGAGCAGTACTTC. Translated, it gives CASSLLPLSYEQYF.

V and J are TRBV7-9 and TRBJ2-2; D remains unclear. The CDR3 totals 13 residues. Germline V lookup: CDR1 SEHNR, CDR2 FQNEAQ (reference sequence). Deletions cut 3 bases from V and 6 bases from J, with 8 bases between. Written as DNA, the CDR3 is TGTGCCAGCAGCTTCCCCCAGTCCGGGGAGCTGTTTTTT. Amino acid sequence: CASSFPQSGELFF. Combining the CDR3 with reference TRBV7-9 and TRBJ2-2 gives the whole variable domain DTGVSQNPRHKITKRGQNVTFRCDPISEHNRLYWYRQTLGQGPEFLTYFQNEAQLEKSRLLSDRFSAERPKGSFSTLEIQRTEQGDSAMYLCASSFPQSGELFFGEGSRLTVL.

The V gene is TRBV11-2, the J gene TRBJ2-1; 9 nucleotides agree with TRBD2. The V gene's germline CDR1 is SGHAT and CDR2 FQNNGV. V lost 6 bases and J lost 4; bases outside the gene matches: 7. This CDR3 is 15 amino acids long. The CDR3 bases are TGTGCCAGCAGTTCGGGACTAGCCTCATACAATGAGCAGTTCTTC. Amino acid sequence: CASSSGLASYNEQFF.

The J gene is TRBJ1-2, the V gene TRBV10-3; D not resolved. This CDR3 is built from 14 residues. Germline V gives CDR1 ENHRY, CDR2 SYGVKD. V was trimmed by 0 bases and J by 8 bases, leaving 13 bases between them. The CDR3 sequence: CAISESEGRAGYTF. The CDR3 DNA follows: TGTGCCATCAGTGAGTCGGAGGGCCGCGCAGGCTACACCTTC.

J is TRBJ2-2 and V is TRBV30; TRBD2 agrees at 7 bases. Germline loops: CDR1 GTSNPN, CDR2 SVGIG (reference sequence). There are 14 residues in the CDR3. The junction had 6 bases not matched to a gene; V was cut back by 2 bases and J by 6 bases. The CDR3 coding sequence is TGTGCCTGGAGTAGCGGGATAGGGCCCGGGGAGCTGTTTTTT. Protein product: CAWSSGIGPGELFF.

V and J are TRBV18 and TRBJ1-2; 10 positions agree with TRBD1. J gave up 3 bases and V 1 base, and 8 bases lay outside the gene matches. The CDR3 runs 17 residues. Germline V lookup: CDR1 KGHSH, CDR2 LQKENI. The CDR3 DNA is TGTGCCAGCTCACCACAAGGGACAGGGGTCTTGGACTATGGCTACACCTTC. Encoded protein: CASSPQGTGVLDYGYTF.

This clone appeared a few times. The gene calls are TRBV7-6 and TRBJ2-3; 7 bases agree with TRBD1. With V trimmed by 5 bases and J by 1 base, 3 bases remained unmatched. CDR3 length: 14 residues. Germline values: CDR1 SGHVS, CDR2 FNYEAQ. The CDR3 protein is CASSRDSGTDTQYF. For the CDR3, the DNA is TGTGCCAGCAGCCGGGACAGTGGCACAGATACGCAGTATTTT.

The chain employs TRBV5-6 and TRBJ1-2; possible D gene TRBD1, 5 bases. Trimming took 4 bases from V and 7 from J, leaving 17 bases between them. The V gene's germline CDR1 is SGHDT and CDR2 YYEEEE. The CDR3 sequence is 14 residues long. This chain's CDR3 is CASSGGTDSLGYTF. The CDR3 nucleotides read TGTGCCAGCAGCGGCGGGACGGATTCCCTTGGCTACACCTTC.

This CDR3 reads CAWSTSSGNTIYF. CDR3 nucleotide sequence: TGTGCCTGGAGCACGAGCTCTGGAAACACCATATATTTT. The genes are TRBV30 and TRBJ1-3; D is unclear. The ends were cut back, 3 bases at V and 0 bases at J, with 6 bases in the middle. CDR1 is GTSNPN, CDR2 SVGIG, per germline (reference sequence). This CDR3 spans 13 amino acids.

V gene TRBV18 combines with J gene TRBJ2-7, with 15 bases matching TRBD2. Germline lookup yields CDR1 KGHSH and CDR2 LQKENI. The junction had 7 bases not matched to a gene; V was cut back by 1 base and J by 6 bases. This CDR3 is 17 amino acids long. The CDR3 region has the DNA TGTGCCAGCTCACCACAGGATATGGGACTAGCGGGGGGCGAGCAGTACTTC. Protein sequence: CASSPQDMGLAGGEQYF.

Turning to this clone: Other DNA variants within this sample encode the same CDR3. The chain recombines TRBV5-1 with TRBJ1-6; D is unclear. Trimming left V 2 bases short and J 7 bases short, with 10 bases between. CDR1 and CDR2 from the germline V gene are SGHRS and YFSETQ. The CDR3 contains 14 residues. CDR3 nucleotides: TGCGCCAGCAGCTTTCGCACAAGAAATTCACCCCTCCACTTT. This gives the protein CASSFRTRNSPLHF.

The chain recombines TRBV2 with TRBJ2-1, with D tentatively TRBD1 (6 bases). Trimming removed 5 bases at V and 8 bases at J, with 10 bases between. The germline V gene has CDR1 SNHLY and CDR2 FYNNEI. The CDR3 length is 12 residues. The CDR3 region is CASSPQGYEQFF. CDR3 DNA sequence: TGTGCCAGCAGTCCACAGGGCTATGAGCAGTTCTTC.

The chain employs TRBV11-1 and TRBJ1-1; 9 bases agree with TRBD1. Germline loops: CDR1 SGHAT, CDR2 FQDESV (reference sequence). The CDR3 length is 12 residues. V lost 5 bases to trimming and J lost 10 bases; unmatched junction nucleotides: 5. The CDR3 coding sequence is TGTGCCAGCAGCCTAGGACAGGGGAGAGCTTTCTTT. Translating it yields CASSLGQGRAFF.

This clone occurred a few times. For the CDR3, the DNA is TGTGCCAGCAGCTTGCCACAGGGGGCCGGGACTGAAGCTTTCTTT. Translation gives CASSLPQGAGTEAFF. The chain is built from TRBV7-9 and TRBJ1-1; 9 positions agree with TRBD1. CDR1 SEHNR and CDR2 FQNEAQ come from the germline V gene (reference sequence). This CDR3 spans 15 amino acids. V shed 3 bases, J shed 5 bases, and the junction held 7 bases outside the gene matches. The variable domain in full, with the rest retrieved from reference TRBV7-9 and TRBJ1-1, is DTGVSQNPRHKITKRGQNVTFRCDPISEHNRLYWYRQTLGQGPEFLTYFQNEAQLEKSRLLSDRFSAERPKGSFSTLEIQRTEQGDSAMYLCASSLPQGAGTEAFFGQGTRLTVV.

V usage is TRBV6-1 and J usage is TRBJ1-1; 10 positions match TRBD1. V was pared by 6 bases and J by 3 bases, with 7 bases of the junction left unmatched. Germline CDR1 and CDR2: MNHNS and SASEGT. The CDR3 contains 15 residues. CDR3 protein: CASSGGTGVYTEAFF. The DNA for the CDR3 is TGTGCCAGCAGCGGGGGGACAGGGGTATACACTGAAGCTTTCTTT.